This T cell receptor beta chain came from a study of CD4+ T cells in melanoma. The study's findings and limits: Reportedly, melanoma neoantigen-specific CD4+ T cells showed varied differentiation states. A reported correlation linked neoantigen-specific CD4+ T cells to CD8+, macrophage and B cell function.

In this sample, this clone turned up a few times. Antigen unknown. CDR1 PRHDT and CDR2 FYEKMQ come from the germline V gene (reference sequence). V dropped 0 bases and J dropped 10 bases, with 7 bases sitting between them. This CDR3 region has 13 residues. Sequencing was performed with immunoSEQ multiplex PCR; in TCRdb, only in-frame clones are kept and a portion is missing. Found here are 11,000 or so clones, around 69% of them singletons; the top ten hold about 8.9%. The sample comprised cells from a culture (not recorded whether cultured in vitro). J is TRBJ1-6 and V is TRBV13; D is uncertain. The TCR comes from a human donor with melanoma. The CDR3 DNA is TGTGCCAGCAGCTTAGGTCGTTGGTCACCCCTCCACTTT. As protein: CASSLGRWSPLHF.